This is a list of T cell receptor beta chains from one sample in a study of T cells in Graves' hyperthyroidism and ophthalmopathy. One entry per CDR3 protein results from TCRdb running MiXCR on the multiplex PCR reads. The sample has a few hundred thousand distinct CDR3 sequences; 40% to 55% are singletons. The sequencing sample was made of peripheral blood or thyroid tissue (not recorded which). These receptors were obtained from an adult woman with Graves' disease, either hyperthyroidism or ophthalmopathy (not recorded which). The CDR3 runs from the conserved cysteine through the conserved F or W. The order of the fields is clone size, J gene, V gene, D gene, CDR3 protein, CDR3 DNA. D genes are given only for firm matches. The listing skips clone size in some rows; elsewhere it reads once, few, many or a size class.

>.|TRBJ2-7|TRBV12-3/TRBV12-4|.
CASSFQVYEQYF
TGTGCCAGCAGTTTCCAAGTTTACGAGCAGTACTTC
>many|TRBJ1-6|TRBV5-4|.
CASTSSSYNSPLHF
TGTGCCAGCACCTCCAGCTCCTATAATTCACCCCTCCACTTT
>few|TRBJ1-5|TRBV10-3|.
CATSLQGGQPQHF
TGTGCCACCAGCCTACAGGGAGGTCAGCCCCAGCATTTT
>few|TRBJ1-1|TRBV7-8|TRBD1
CASSLRDRGAEAFF
TGTGCCAGCAGCCTCCGGGACAGGGGGGCTGAAGCTTTCTTT
>many|TRBJ1-1|TRBV2|TRBD1
CASSNGQGVGRANTEAFF
TGTGCCAGCAGTAACGGACAGGGGGTGGGGCGGGCGAACACTGAAGCTTTCTTT
>many|TRBJ1-2|TRBV7-9|TRBD1
CASSLEDRGYTF
TGTGCCAGCAGCTTAGAGGACAGGGGCTACACCTTC
>.|TRBJ1-6|TRBV25-1|.
CARTGRLNSPLHF
TGTGCCAGGACGGGACGGCTTAATTCACCCCTCCACTTT
>.|TRBJ2-5|TRBV6-2/TRBV6-3|.
CADTPRGGEETQYF
TGTGCCGACACCCCCAGGGGCGGCGAAGAGACCCAGTACTTC
>.|TRBJ2-7|TRBV5-5|TRBD1
CASSSKQGALEGEQYF
TGTGCCAGCAGCTCAAAACAGGGGGCTCTCGAGGGCGAGCAGTACTTC
>many|TRBJ1-1|TRBV27|.
CASSLGRNLFEAFF
TGTGCCAGCAGTTTGGGACGGAACCTTTTTGAAGCTTTCTTT
>.|TRBJ2-7|TRBV20-1|.
CSAPNRAGSSYEQYF
TGCAGTGCCCCTAACCGGGCGGGTAGCTCCTACGAGCAGTACTTC
>many|TRBJ1-2|TRBV12-3/TRBV12-4|.
CASSPESFYGYTF
TGTGCCAGCAGCCCGGAGTCTTTCTATGGCTACACCTTC
>many|TRBJ2-7|TRBV10-1|TRBD2
CASSEAGRSYEQYF
TGCGCCAGCAGTGAAGCGGGGCGCTCCTACGAGCAGTACTTC
>.|TRBJ1-4|TRBV2|.
CASSEAGVNEKLFF
TGTGCCAGCAGTGAGGCAGGAGTTAATGAAAAACTGTTTTTT
>many|TRBJ1-1|TRBV29-1|.
CSVDGSATEAFF
TGCAGCGTTGATGGCAGCGCCACTGAAGCTTTCTTT
>.|TRBJ1-2|TRBV29-1|TRBD1
CSVATGGRYTF
TGCAGCGTTGCGACAGGGGGCCGCTACACCTTC
>few|TRBJ2-2|TRBV24-1|.
CAWSEGTDTGELFF
TGTGCCTGGAGTGAAGGGACGGACACCGGGGAGCTGTTTTTT
>.|TRBJ2-5|TRBV15|.
CATSRDTSETQYF
TGTGCCACCAGCAGAGATACGAGTGAGACCCAGTACTTC
>few|TRBJ1-1|TRBV10-3|.
CAVQGPSNTEAFF
TGTGCCGTACAGGGACCATCGAACACTGAAGCTTTCTTT
>.|TRBJ1-6|TRBV20-1|.
CSARVAGLPPLHF
TGCAGTGCTAGGGTAGCGGGATTGCCACCCCTCCACTTT
>.|TRBJ1-2|TRBV20-1|TRBD1
CSAPGTGAGYTF
TGCAGTGCTCCCGGGACAGGGGCTGGCTACACCTTC
>few|TRBJ2-7|TRBV7-2|TRBD2
CASSLASYLAGRYEQYF
TGTGCCAGCAGCTTAGCGTCTTATCTAGCGGGAAGGTACGAGCAGTACTTC
>few|TRBJ1-1|TRBV5-1|.
CASSLGLGASEAFF
TGTGCCAGCAGCTTGGGGTTGGGGGCCTCTGAAGCTTTCTTT
>.|TRBJ2-5|TRBV7-2|.
CASSQKWDGGLETQYF
TGCGCCAGCAGCCAAAAGTGGGACGGGGGGCTAGAGACCCAGTACTTC
>.|TRBJ2-5|TRBV4-1|.
CASSPRERGRSETQYF
TGCGCCAGCAGCCCCCGCGAGAGGGGTCGGTCGGAGACCCAGTACTTC
>.|TRBJ1-2|TRBV29-1|.
CSVSWNTEEGYTF
TGCAGCGTTTCATGGAACACTGAAGAGGGGTACACCTTC
>.|TRBJ1-6|TRBV20-1|.
CSAPVGVLRDSPLHF
TGCAGTGCCCCTGTAGGAGTTCTCAGGGATTCACCCCTCCACTTT
>many|TRBJ1-6|TRBV7-9|TRBD1
CASSSPTGNSNSPLHF
TGTGCCAGCAGCTCACCGACAGGGAATTCTAATTCACCCCTCCACTTT
>.|TRBJ1-1|TRBV7-3|.
CASSLNGGMGTEAFF
TGTGCCAGCAGCTTGAACGGGGGCATGGGCACTGAAGCTTTCTTT
>many|TRBJ1-1|TRBV5-4|TRBD1
CASSLAATGDAFF
TGTGCCAGCAGCTTGGCCGCGACAGGGGATGCTTTCTTT
>once|TRBJ1-5|TRBV29-1|.
CSVQNHTELYGNQPQHF
TGCAGCGTCCAAAATCATACAGAGCTCTATGGCAATCAGCCCCAGCATTTT
>.|TRBJ1-1|TRBV14|.
CASSQDIDTEAFF
TGTGCCAGCAGCCAAGATATCGACACTGAAGCTTTCTTT
>few|TRBJ2-7|TRBV11-2|TRBD1
CASSLRDSLTYEQYF
TGTGCCAGCAGCTTAAGGGACAGCCTAACCTACGAGCAGTACTTC